This TCR beta chain was sequenced during a study of T cell clonotyping in hematopoietic cell transplantation. The germline V gene encodes CDR1 GTSNPN and CDR2 SVGIG (reference sequence). The CDR3 covers 15 residues. V was pared by 1 base and J by 7 bases, with 12 bases of the junction left unmatched. Produced via immunoSEQ multiplex PCR; TCRdb's table is partial and in-frame only. This table has 13,000 to 15,000 clones, less than 80% appearing once. The sequenced sample consisted of PBMCs. This chain uses TRBV30 with TRBJ1-1; TRBD1 matches at 7 bases. The clonotype originates from a human donor who either received an allogeneic hematopoietic cell transplant for a myeloid malignancy or was a related donor (not recorded which). Some clones in this sample may be carry-over from other donors' samples. The CDR3 nucleotides are TGTGCCTGGAGTGGTAAAGACAGGGACGCGGGTGAAGCTTTCTTT. It translates to CAWSGKDRDAGEAFF. Using reference TRBV30 and TRBJ1-1 for the parts outside the CDR3, the full variable domain is SQTIHQWPATLVQPVGSPLSLECTVEGTSNPNLYWYRQAAGRGLQLLFYSVGIGQISSEVPQNLSASRPQDRQFILSSKKLLLSDSGFYLCAWSGKDRDAGEAFFGQGTRLTVV.